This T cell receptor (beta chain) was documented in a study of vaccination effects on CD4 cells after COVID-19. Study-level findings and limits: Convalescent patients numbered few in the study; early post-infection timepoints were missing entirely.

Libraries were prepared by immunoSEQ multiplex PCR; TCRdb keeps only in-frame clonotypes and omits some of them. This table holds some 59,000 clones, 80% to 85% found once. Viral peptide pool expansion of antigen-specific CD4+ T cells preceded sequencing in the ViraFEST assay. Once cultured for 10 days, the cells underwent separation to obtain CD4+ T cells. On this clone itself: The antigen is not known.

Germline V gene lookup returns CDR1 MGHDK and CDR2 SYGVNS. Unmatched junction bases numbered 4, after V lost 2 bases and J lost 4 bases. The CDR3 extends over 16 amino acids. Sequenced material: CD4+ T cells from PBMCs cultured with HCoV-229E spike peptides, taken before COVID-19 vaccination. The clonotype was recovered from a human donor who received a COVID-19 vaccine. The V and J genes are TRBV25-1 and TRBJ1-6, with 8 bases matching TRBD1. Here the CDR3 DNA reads TGTGCCAGCAGTGAACCGCGGACAGGGTATAATTCACCCCTCCACTTT. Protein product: CASSEPRTGYNSPLHF.